A selection of T cell receptor beta chains follows, all from one sample in a study of T cell repertoires in cytomegalovirus infection. TCRdb analysed the reads with MiXCR anew, one entry per CDR3 protein. The table records about half a million distinct CDR3 sequences, around 35% of them present only once. What these receptors recognize is not known. The sample in question was cultured PBMCs, obtained from culture after CMV antigen stimulation. The receptors originated from a human donor in good health (CMV status not recorded). Some clones in this sample may be carry-over from other donors' samples. The CDR3 runs from the conserved cysteine through the conserved F or W. Each record gives: J gene, clone size, V gene, D gene, CDR3 DNA, CDR3 protein. D genes are given only for firm matches. The size entry is marked missing in some rows and otherwise reads once, few, many or a size class.

>TRBJ2-7|-|TRBV27|-
TGTGCCAGCAGCCGCGATCCATACGAGCAGTACTTC
CASSRDPYEQYF
>TRBJ2-1|-|TRBV29-1|TRBD2
TGCAGCGTTGAATCCGGGACTAGCGGGAACCATGAGCAGTTCTTC
CSVESGTSGNHEQFF
>TRBJ2-1|few|TRBV5-1|-
TGCGCCAGCAGCCCCCCCCGCGGAGGTGCGGTCAATGAGCAGTTCTTC
CASSPPRGGAVNEQFF
>TRBJ1-5|-|TRBV7-8|-
TGTGCCAGCAGCTTAGGTGGAGCGAATAGCAATCAGCCCCAGCATTTT
CASSLGGANSNQPQHF
>TRBJ2-6|few|TRBV6-6|TRBD2
TGTGCCAGCAGTTACCCGACTAGCGCCAGCTCTGGGGCCAACGTCCTGACTTTC
CASSYPTSASSGANVLTF
>TRBJ2-1|once|TRBV10-3|TRBD2
TGTGCCATCAGAGTAGCGGGAGGGCCAAGTAATGAGCAGTTCTTC
CAIRVAGGPSNEQFF
>TRBJ2-1|few|TRBV19|TRBD1
TGTGCCAGTGCCGGGACAGGGGCCTACAATGAGCAGTTCTTC
CASAGTGAYNEQFF
>TRBJ2-7|few|TRBV28|-
TGTGCCAGCAGTTTATTTGGAGCAGGGGGGATAAATTCCTACGAGCAGTACTTC
CASSLFGAGGINSYEQYF
>TRBJ1-1|-|TRBV6-1|-
TGTGCCAGCAGCCCCGGGCCTCCCATCACTGAAGCTTTCTTT
CASSPGPPITEAFF
>TRBJ2-7|-|TRBV14|TRBD1
TGTGCCAGCAGCCGATGGGCCGGACAGGGACGCAACGAGCAGTACTTC
CASSRWAGQGRNEQYF
>TRBJ1-1|few|TRBV12-3/TRBV12-4|-
TGTGCCAGCAGTTTCGATGCCGGATTGAACACTGAAGCTTTCTTT
CASSFDAGLNTEAFF
>TRBJ2-3|many|TRBV4-3|-
TGCGCCAGCAGCCAAGAGAGGACTGGGCCCTATACGCAGTATTTT
CASSQERTGPYTQYF
>TRBJ1-5|-|TRBV6-8|-
TGTGCCAGCGGAAAGGGGGTTCAGCCCCAGCATTTT
CASGKGVQPQHF
>TRBJ1-1|-|TRBV28|-
TGTGCCAGCAGGGGAGGATGGGGTACTACTGAAGCTTTCTTT
CASRGGWGTTEAFF
>TRBJ2-1|-|TRBV12-3/TRBV12-4|-
TGTGCCAGCAGTTTTGACGGGCCCTCCTACAATGAGCAGTTCTTC
CASSFDGPSYNEQFF
>TRBJ2-2|few|TRBV7-6|TRBD2
TGTGCCAGCAGCTCCCAAGGTAGCGGGAGCGGCGGGGAGCTGTTTTTT
CASSSQGSGSGGELFF
>TRBJ2-3|few|TRBV15|-
TGTGCCACCAGCAAAAGAAGGGGCGCGGGTGGAGATACGCAGTATTTT
CATSKRRGAGGDTQYF
>TRBJ2-3|-|TRBV5-1|TRBD2
TGCGCCAGCAGCGGGGGACTAGCGGTACCCTCGAGAGATACGCAGTATTTT
CASSGGLAVPSRDTQYF
>TRBJ2-2|-|TRBV5-1|TRBD2
TGCGCCAGCAGCTTCCCAGCGGGAGATGACGGGGAGCTGTTTTTT
CASSFPAGDDGELFF
>TRBJ2-3|many|TRBV27|-
TGTGCCAGCAGTTCCCCATGGAGGAGCACAGATACGCAGTATTTT
CASSSPWRSTDTQYF
>TRBJ2-5|-|TRBV23-1|TRBD2
TGCGCCAGCAGTCCGACTAGCGGGAGACGTATGGACAAGAAGACCCAGTACTTC
CASSPTSGRRMDKKTQYF
>TRBJ1-2|-|TRBV6-1|-
TGTGCCAGCAGTGAAGTGGGGGGCAGTAACTTC
CASSEVGGSNF
>TRBJ2-2|-|TRBV14|-
TGTGCCAGCAGCCGGGACTGGAACACCGGGGAGCTGTTTTTT
CASSRDWNTGELFF
>TRBJ1-3|-|TRBV11-3|-
TGTGCCAGCAGCGCCCGAGGAACTGGAAACACCATATATTTT
CASSARGTGNTIYF
>TRBJ1-1|-|TRBV6-5|-
TGTGCCAGCAGTACGGGGGCTGTAAGATCTGAAGCTTTCTTT
CASSTGAVRSEAFF
>TRBJ2-1|few|TRBV7-6|-
TGTGCCAGCAGCCGGGACACCTACAATGAGCAGTTCTTC
CASSRDTYNEQFF
>TRBJ2-5|many|TRBV7-6|-
TGTGCCAGCAGTACTAGAATTGTAAAAGAGACCCAGTACTTC
CASSTRIVKETQYF
>TRBJ2-2|-|TRBV6-1|TRBD2
TGTGCCACGACCCCCGGGGGGGGCACCGGGGAGCTGTTTTTT
CATTPGGGTGELFF
>TRBJ2-5|-|TRBV29-1|TRBD2
TGCAGCGTTCCCTCTAGCGGGAGGGTACAAGAGACCCAGTACTTC
CSVPSSGRVQETQYF
>TRBJ2-3|-|TRBV20-1|TRBD1
TGCAGTGCTCGCCCGTCGGGACAGGCACTGGGGGATACGCAGTATTTT
CSARPSGQALGDTQYF
>TRBJ2-1|-|TRBV10-2|-
TGCGCCAGCCGGGGCCGGTACGGCTATGAGCAGTTCTTC
CASRGRYGYEQFF
>TRBJ2-1|few|TRBV7-9|-
TGTGCCAGCAGCACGCCGGGACCGGGACGAGGTCAGAGCTCCTACAATGAGCAGTTCTTC
CASSTPGPGRGQSSYNEQFF
>TRBJ2-3|few|TRBV7-6|-
TGTGCCAGCAGCGTAACCCACACAGATACGCAGTATTTT
CASSVTHTDTQYF
>TRBJ1-1|-|TRBV4-2|TRBD1
TGTGCCAGCAGCCACGCCAGACAGGGCCACACTGAAGCTTTCTTT
CASSHARQGHTEAFF
>TRBJ2-1|-|TRBV6-6|TRBD2
TGTGCCAGCAGTGGCCCGACTAGCGGGAGGCTAGGTTCTTCCTACAATGAGCAGTTCTTC
CASSGPTSGRLGSSYNEQFF
>TRBJ1-1|few|TRBV28|-
TGTGCCAGCACCCTGGGGTGGGGAAAGGGCACTGAAGCTTTCTTT
CASTLGWGKGTEAFF
>TRBJ2-3|-|TRBV4-2|TRBD2
TGTGCCAGCAGCCAAGTTAGCGGGAGTGCAACAGATACGCAGTATTTT
CASSQVSGSATDTQYF
>TRBJ2-1|-|TRBV7-2|-
TGTGCCAGCAGCACAGGACTCCTTGGGACGTACAATGAGCAGTTCTTC
CASSTGLLGTYNEQFF
>TRBJ2-5|-|TRBV5-1|-
TGCGCCAGCAGGTTACAGTACCAAGAGACCCAGTACTTC
CASRLQYQETQYF
>TRBJ2-1|-|TRBV15|-
TGTGCCACCAGCACCATCGGGGGCTACAATGAGCAGTTCTTC
CATSTIGGYNEQFF